These 8 T cell receptor beta chains share one sample of origin, sequenced in a study of molecular identifiers for immune sequencing clone quantification. TCRdb reanalysed the PCR reads using MiXCR and keeps one entry per CDR3 protein. The sample consists of hundreds of thousands of distinct CDR3 sequences, roughly 23% of them appearing once. What was sequenced was naive CD8+ T cells from blood, with Jurkat cell RNA spiked in. Sample subset: FACS-sorted CD8+CD4-CCR7+CD45RA+ naive T cells. The receptor set was obtained from a human donor in good health. Some libraries in this study had Jurkat cell RNA spiked in.

This clonotype was detected ten times or more. The chain has TRBV29-1 and TRBJ1-3; D is undetermined. Germline values: CDR1 SQVTM, CDR2 ANQGSEA. Trimming left V 6 bases short and J 6 bases short, with 18 bases between. The CDR3 totals 14 residues. As DNA, the CDR3 is TGCAGCGTGGCCTTCCATGGGAAGGAAAACACCATATATTTT. It codes for CSVAFHGKENTIYF.

This clonotype was found many times. The chain couples TRBV5-1 to TRBJ1-1; 9 bases are a match to TRBD1. The CDR3 spans 13 residues. With 3 bases clipped from V and 7 bases from J, the junction kept 4 bases outside the gene matches. Germline V gene data show CDR1 as SGHRS and CDR2 as YFSETQ. CDR3 amino acids: CASSWGQGGEAFF. CDR3 nucleotides: TGCGCCAGCAGCTGGGGACAGGGTGGTGAAGCTTTCTTT.

The chain recombines TRBV13 with TRBJ1-1; D is unresolved. The CDR3 sequence is 12 residues long. Trimming stripped 4 bases from V and 9 bases from J, with 12 bases between. The germline V gene encodes CDR1 PRHDT and CDR2 FYEKMQ (reference sequence). CDR3 protein: CASSSRTIKAFF. The DNA for the CDR3 is TGTGCCAGCAGCTCGAGGACCATAAAAGCTTTCTTT.

This clonotype was detected only a few times. The genes are TRBV20-1 and TRBJ2-5, with a possible D match to TRBD1 (6 bases). Germline values: CDR1 DFQATT, CDR2 SNEGSKA (reference sequence). Trimming pared 3 bases from V and 5 bases from J, leaving 19 bases between. The CDR3 is 15 amino acids. DNA for the CDR3: TGCAGTGCTAGTCCCAGACAGGACCCTTGGGAGACCCAGTACTTC. This encodes CSASPRQDPWETQYF.

For this clonotype: Possible read error: a much larger clone is one base away. No conserved phenylalanine or tryptophan is present at the end of the CDR3, so a read error is the likely explanation. The genes are TRBV7-9 and TRBJ2-3; 7 nucleotides agree with TRBD1. The CDR3 length is 13 residues. Germline V gene data show CDR1 as SEHNR and CDR2 as FQNEAQ (reference sequence). After removal of 4 bases from V and 4 bases from J, the junction contained 2 bases not matched to a gene. The CDR3 coding sequence is TGTGCCAGCAGCTGGGACAGCCCAGATACGCAGTATTCT. Residues: CASSWDSPDTQYS.

This rearrangement joins TRBV19 to TRBJ1-2; 7 bases fit TRBD1. CDR1 is LNHDA and CDR2 is SQIVND in the germline V gene (reference sequence). Trimming took 3 bases from V and 7 from J; bases not matched to a gene: 2. This CDR3 is 12 amino acids long. CDR3: CASSMGQLGYTF. CDR3 sequence (DNA): TGTGCCAGTAGTATGGGACAGCTTGGCTACACCTTC.

This clonotype was picked up a small number of times. The chain has TRBV4-1 and TRBJ1-4; TRBD1 might be the D (6 bases). The ends were cut back, 3 bases at V and 8 bases at J, with 19 bases in the middle. There are 16 residues in the CDR3. The germline V gene has CDR1 MGHRA and CDR2 YSYEKL. The CDR3 coding sequence is TGCGCCAGCAGCCATAGAAACAGGGCCCCGGACGAAAAACTGTTTTTT. This codes for CASSHRNRAPDEKLFF.

This clonotype was seen at least ten times. J is TRBJ2-3 and V is TRBV7-9; D ambiguous. The V gene's germline CDR1 is SEHNR and CDR2 FQNEAQ (reference sequence). This CDR3 spans 13 amino acids. V was shortened by 1 base and J by 4 bases, with 6 bases between the two germline ends. The CDR3 nucleotides are TGTGCCAGCAGCTTAGATTTCTCAGATACGCAGTATTTT. Amino acids: CASSLDFSDTQYF.